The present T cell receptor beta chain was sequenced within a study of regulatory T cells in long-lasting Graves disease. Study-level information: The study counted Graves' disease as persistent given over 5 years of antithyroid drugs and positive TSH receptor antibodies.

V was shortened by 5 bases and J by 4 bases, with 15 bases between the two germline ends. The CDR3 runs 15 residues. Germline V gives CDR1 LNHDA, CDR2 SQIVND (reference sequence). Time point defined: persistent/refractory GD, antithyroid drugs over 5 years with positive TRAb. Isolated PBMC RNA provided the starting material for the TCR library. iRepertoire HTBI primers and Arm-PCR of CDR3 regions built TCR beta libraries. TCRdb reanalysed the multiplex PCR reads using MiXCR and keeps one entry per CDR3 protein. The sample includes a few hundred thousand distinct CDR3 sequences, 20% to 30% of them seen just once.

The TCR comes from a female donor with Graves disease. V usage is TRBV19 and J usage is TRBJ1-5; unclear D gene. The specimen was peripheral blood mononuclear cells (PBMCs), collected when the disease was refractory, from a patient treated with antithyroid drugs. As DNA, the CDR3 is TGTGCCAGTAGTTGGACCGGAAACGGTAATCAGCCCCAGCATTTT. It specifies CASSWTGNGNQPQHF.